The rows below give T cell receptor beta chains drawn from one sample of a study of T cell responses to AZD1222 COVID-19 vaccine. Sequencing was performed with immunoSEQ multiplex PCR; in TCRdb, only in-frame clones are kept and a portion is missing. The sample shows about 120,000 clones, around 89% of them seen only once. This specimen consisted of peripheral blood, obtained on day 0 of AZD1222 vaccination. The receptors stem from an adult in good health. Both conserved end residues are part of each CDR3. D genes are given only for firm matches. Size tells how often a clone was seen (once, few, many) or the class of an expanded clone, and some rows leave it out.

d_call: NA
j_call: TRBJ1-5
clone_size: NA
v_call: TRBV7-2
cdr3_nt: TGTGCCAGCAGCCCACCCCATCAGCCCCAGCATTTT
cdr3_aa: CASSPPHQPQHF

d_call: NA
j_call: TRBJ1-5
clone_size: NA
v_call: TRBV7-9
cdr3_nt: TGTGCCAGCAGCTTATTACAGGGCCAGCCCCAGCATTTT
cdr3_aa: CASSLLQGQPQHF

d_call: TRBD1
j_call: TRBJ2-7
clone_size: NA
v_call: TRBV7-3
cdr3_nt: TGTGCCAGCAGTCCCGACAGGGACTACGAGCAGTACTTC
cdr3_aa: CASSPDRDYEQYF

d_call: NA
j_call: TRBJ1-1
clone_size: NA
v_call: TRBV4-3
cdr3_nt: TGCGCCAGCAGCCTTTGGGGAAACACTGAAGCTTTCTTT
cdr3_aa: CASSLWGNTEAFF

d_call: NA
j_call: TRBJ1-4
clone_size: NA
v_call: TRBV25-1
cdr3_nt: TGTGCCAGCAGTGAATTAGGTGGTAGGAATGAAAAACTGTTTTTT
cdr3_aa: CASSELGGRNEKLFF

d_call: NA
j_call: TRBJ1-3
clone_size: NA
v_call: TRBV20-1
cdr3_nt: TGCAGTGCTTCCGGAAACACCATATATTTT
cdr3_aa: CSASGNTIYF

d_call: TRBD2
j_call: TRBJ2-5
clone_size: NA
v_call: TRBV5-4
cdr3_nt: TGTGCCAGCAGCTCCCTAGCGGGGTCCGGGGAGACCCAGTACTTC
cdr3_aa: CASSSLAGSGETQYF

d_call: TRBD1
j_call: TRBJ2-7
clone_size: NA
v_call: TRBV7-2
cdr3_nt: TGTGCCAGCAGCTATCGACAGGGTTCCTACGAGCAGTACTTC
cdr3_aa: CASSYRQGSYEQYF

d_call: NA
j_call: TRBJ2-5
clone_size: NA
v_call: TRBV5-1
cdr3_nt: TGCGCCAGCAGTCGGCAAGAGACCCAGTACTTC
cdr3_aa: CASSRQETQYF

d_call: TRBD2
j_call: TRBJ2-3
clone_size: NA
v_call: TRBV19
cdr3_nt: TGTGCCAGTAGTATGGCGGGGGCAGATACGCAGTATTTT
cdr3_aa: CASSMAGADTQYF

d_call: NA
j_call: TRBJ1-2
clone_size: NA
v_call: TRBV6-5
cdr3_nt: TGTGCCAGCAGTCCAGGGCCTGAGTGGGGCTACACCTTC
cdr3_aa: CASSPGPEWGYTF

d_call: TRBD1
j_call: TRBJ1-2
clone_size: once
v_call: TRBV25-1
cdr3_nt: TGTGCCAGCAGTGAATCTGGAGGGGGCTCCTATGGCTACACCTTC
cdr3_aa: CASSESGGGSYGYTF

d_call: NA
j_call: TRBJ1-2
clone_size: NA
v_call: TRBV5-3
cdr3_nt: TGTGCCAGAAGCCCGGGGAGGGACTATGGCTACACCTTC
cdr3_aa: CARSPGRDYGYTF

d_call: NA
j_call: TRBJ1-2
clone_size: NA
v_call: TRBV19
cdr3_nt: TGTGCCAGTAGTATAGGAGGGGACTATGGCTACACCTTC
cdr3_aa: CASSIGGDYGYTF

d_call: TRBD1
j_call: TRBJ1-2
clone_size: NA
v_call: TRBV11-1
cdr3_nt: TGTGCCAGCAGCTCAACAGGGGGCGCGGGGTTTGGCTACACCTTC
cdr3_aa: CASSSTGGAGFGYTF

d_call: NA
j_call: TRBJ1-3
clone_size: NA
v_call: TRBV9
cdr3_nt: TGTGCCAGCAGCCCGGGGGGACCTTCAGGTGGAAACACCATATATTTT
cdr3_aa: CASSPGGPSGGNTIYF

d_call: NA
j_call: TRBJ1-1
clone_size: once
v_call: TRBV18
cdr3_nt: TGTGCCAGCTCACCATACGAGGGATACACTGAAGCTTTCTTT
cdr3_aa: CASSPYEGYTEAFF

d_call: TRBD2
j_call: TRBJ2-5
clone_size: NA
v_call: TRBV6-5
cdr3_nt: TGTGCCAGCAGTAGCGGGGGGGCGGGAGAGACCCAGTACTTC
cdr3_aa: CASSSGGAGETQYF

d_call: NA
j_call: TRBJ1-1
clone_size: few
v_call: TRBV13
cdr3_nt: TGTGCCAGCAGCTTAGGACAGATGAACACTGAAGCTTTCTTT
cdr3_aa: CASSLGQMNTEAFF

d_call: TRBD1
j_call: TRBJ1-4
clone_size: NA
v_call: TRBV19
cdr3_nt: TGTGCCAGTAGTTACGGGACAGATAATGAAAAACTGTTTTTT
cdr3_aa: CASSYGTDNEKLFF

d_call: TRBD1
j_call: TRBJ2-5
clone_size: many
v_call: TRBV5-6
cdr3_nt: TGTGCCAGCAGCTACGGGACAGGGGGTGAGACCCAGTACTTC
cdr3_aa: CASSYGTGGETQYF

d_call: NA
j_call: TRBJ1-4
clone_size: NA
v_call: TRBV27
cdr3_nt: TGTGCCAGCAGTTCACCGCAGGGTGTGGGGAGCGAAAAACTGTTTTTT
cdr3_aa: CASSSPQGVGSEKLFF

d_call: TRBD2
j_call: TRBJ2-1
clone_size: NA
v_call: TRBV29-1
cdr3_nt: TGCAGCGTTGACGGGGGGGCCACTGACAATGAGCAGTTCTTC
cdr3_aa: CSVDGGATDNEQFF

d_call: NA
j_call: TRBJ2-7
clone_size: NA
v_call: TRBV4-3
cdr3_nt: TGCGCCAGCAGCCAAGATACTGACCGCGAGCAGTACTTC
cdr3_aa: CASSQDTDREQYF

d_call: NA
j_call: TRBJ2-3
clone_size: NA
v_call: TRBV19
cdr3_nt: TGTGCCAGTAGAGTGAAGGGGGACACAGATACGCAGTATTTT
cdr3_aa: CASRVKGDTDTQYF

d_call: NA
j_call: TRBJ1-1
clone_size: once
v_call: TRBV6-2/TRBV6-3
cdr3_nt: TGTGCCAGCAGTTACTCCGGAGGGAATTTTGAAGCTTTCTTT
cdr3_aa: CASSYSGGNFEAFF

d_call: NA
j_call: TRBJ2-3
clone_size: NA
v_call: TRBV3-1/TRBV3-2
cdr3_nt: TGTGCCAGCAGGAACTCGGATACGCAGTATTTT
cdr3_aa: CASRNSDTQYF

d_call: TRBD2
j_call: TRBJ2-5
clone_size: NA
v_call: TRBV6-1
cdr3_nt: TGTGCCAGCAGTGAATCGCCGGGACTAGCCCAAGAGACCCAGTACTTC
cdr3_aa: CASSESPGLAQETQYF

d_call: NA
j_call: TRBJ1-1
clone_size: few
v_call: TRBV5-4
cdr3_nt: TGTGCCAGCAGCCCCGGGGGTGTCGTCACTGAAGCTTTCTTT
cdr3_aa: CASSPGGVVTEAFF

d_call: NA
j_call: TRBJ2-7
clone_size: NA
v_call: TRBV7-9
cdr3_nt: TGTGCCAGCAGTACTACACAGGCCCACGAGCAGTACTTC
cdr3_aa: CASSTTQAHEQYF

d_call: NA
j_call: TRBJ1-1
clone_size: few
v_call: TRBV6-5
cdr3_nt: TGTGCCAGCAGTACTGACGGGGGGGACACTGAAGCTTTCTTT
cdr3_aa: CASSTDGGDTEAFF

d_call: NA
j_call: TRBJ2-4
clone_size: few
v_call: TRBV7-2
cdr3_nt: TGTGCCAGCAGCTCCGCCAAAAACATTCAGTACTTC
cdr3_aa: CASSSAKNIQYF

d_call: TRBD1
j_call: TRBJ1-1
clone_size: NA
v_call: TRBV2
cdr3_nt: TGTGCCAGCAGCAGCCGGACAGGGGGCGAAGCTTTCTTT
cdr3_aa: CASSSRTGGEAFF

d_call: TRBD1
j_call: TRBJ1-1
clone_size: NA
v_call: TRBV28
cdr3_nt: TGTGCCAGCTCAATCTACGGGGACAGGGGTGATGATGAAGCTTTCTTT
cdr3_aa: CASSIYGDRGDDEAFF

d_call: TRBD1
j_call: TRBJ1-5
clone_size: many
v_call: TRBV20-1
cdr3_nt: TGCAGTGCTAGTAGGACCGGGACAGGGGGCTCTCAGCCCCAGCATTTT
cdr3_aa: CSASRTGTGGSQPQHF

d_call: NA
j_call: TRBJ2-2
clone_size: NA
v_call: TRBV7-3
cdr3_nt: TGTGCCAGCACCAGAACCCCGGGCACCGGGGAGCTGTTTTTT
cdr3_aa: CASTRTPGTGELFF

d_call: TRBD1
j_call: TRBJ1-1
clone_size: few
v_call: TRBV18
cdr3_nt: TGTGCCAGCTCACCTCCGACAGGGGCTGAAGCTTTCTTT
cdr3_aa: CASSPPTGAEAFF

d_call: TRBD1
j_call: TRBJ2-7
clone_size: NA
v_call: TRBV4-3
cdr3_nt: TGCGCCAGCAGCCAAGATTATGGGACAGGGGTTCCCGAGCAGTACTTC
cdr3_aa: CASSQDYGTGVPEQYF

d_call: TRBD2
j_call: TRBJ2-3
clone_size: NA
v_call: TRBV25-1
cdr3_nt: TGTGCCAGCAGCGGGAGGGGAGCAGATACGCAGTATTTT
cdr3_aa: CASSGRGADTQYF